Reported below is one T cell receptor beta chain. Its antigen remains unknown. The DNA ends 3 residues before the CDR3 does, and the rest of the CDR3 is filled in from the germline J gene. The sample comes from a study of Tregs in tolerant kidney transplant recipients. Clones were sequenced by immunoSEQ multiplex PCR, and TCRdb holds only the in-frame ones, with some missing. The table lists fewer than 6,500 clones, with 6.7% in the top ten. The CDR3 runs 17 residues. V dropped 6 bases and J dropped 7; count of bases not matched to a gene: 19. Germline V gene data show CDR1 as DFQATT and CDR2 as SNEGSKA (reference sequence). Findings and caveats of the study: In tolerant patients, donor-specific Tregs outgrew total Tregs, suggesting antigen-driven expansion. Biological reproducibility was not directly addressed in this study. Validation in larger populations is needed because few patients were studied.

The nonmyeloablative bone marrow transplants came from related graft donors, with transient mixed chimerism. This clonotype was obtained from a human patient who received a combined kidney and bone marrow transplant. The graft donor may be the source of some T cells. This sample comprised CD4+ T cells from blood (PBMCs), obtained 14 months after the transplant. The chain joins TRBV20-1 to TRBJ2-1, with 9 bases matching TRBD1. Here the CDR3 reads CSADAPWDREDGNEQFF. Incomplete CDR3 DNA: TGCAGTGCCGACGCTCCCTGGGACAGGGAGGACGGGAATGAG.